This TCR beta chain was captured by sequencing in a study of OX40 agonist ivuxolimab in advanced cancers. Study details: Of the participants, under 50% had some prior anti-PD-1, anti-PD-L1 or anti-CTLA-4 therapy, which was allowed. In three patients, partial responses were observed, one with hepatocellular carcinoma and two with cutaneous melanoma.

If patients had autoimmune disease history or systemic immunosuppression, they were excluded. Broader study findings: CD8+ T cells (on average) carried more expanded clones than CD4+ T cells.

The data were produced by immunoSEQ multiplex PCR, yet TCRdb's version contains in-frame clones alone and is incomplete. The data hold about 82,000 clones, with over 85% observed a single time. Turning to this clone: What it binds is not known.

The V and J ends lost 5 bases and 2 bases respectively, with 10 bases between them. CDR3 length: 13 residues. Germline V gene sequence: CDR1 MNHNY, CDR2 SVGAGI (reference sequence). The chain links TRBV6-6 to TRBJ2-7; no definite D call. Specimen: CD4+ or CD8+ T cells sorted from blood, collected in a trial of the OX40 agonist ivuxolimab. The clonotype was recovered from an adult with an advanced solid tumor such as melanoma, head and neck, liver or kidney cancer. The CDR3 bases are TGTGCCAGCAGTAAACAGCAAACCTACGAGCAGTACTTC. The encoded protein is CASSKQQTYEQYF.